The 21 T cell receptor beta chains listed next were all sequenced from one sample in a study of blood T cell repertoires in COVID-19. Libraries were prepared by immunoSEQ multiplex PCR; TCRdb keeps only in-frame clonotypes and omits some of them. Among 310,000 or so clones, roughly 88% were seen once, and the ten largest hold roughly 4.1%. Sequencing was performed on peripheral blood. Receptors originate from a woman aged 45 to 65 with active or convalescent COVID-19.

This chain connects TRBV19 to TRBJ1-4, with D uncertain. The CDR3 sequence is 15 residues long. V dropped 4 bases and J dropped 5 bases, with 14 bases sitting between them. Germline V CDR1 and CDR2: LNHDA, SQIVND (reference sequence). This CDR3 reads CASSRFAGTNEKLFF. DNA of the CDR3: TGTGCCAGTAGTAGGTTTGCAGGTACCAATGAAAAACTGTTTTTT.

V gene TRBV5-6 combines with J gene TRBJ1-4, with 10 bases matching TRBD1. The CDR3 spans 16 residues. Germline trimming cut 1 base from V and 7 bases from J; bases unmatched to any gene: 7. Germline V gene lookup returns CDR1 SGHDT and CDR2 YYEEEE. The chain's CDR3 is CASSLKSGTGVEKLFF. The CDR3 nucleotides read TGTGCCAGCAGCTTGAAGTCCGGGACAGGGGTTGAAAAACTGTTTTTT. The complete variable domain, with remaining parts taken from reference TRBV5-6 and TRBJ1-4, reads DAGVTQSPTHLIKTRGQQVTLRCSPKSGHDTVSWYQQALGQGPQFIFQYYEEEERQRGNFPDRFSGHQFPNYSSELNVNALLLGDSALYLCASSLKSGTGVEKLFFGSGTQLSVL.

V and J are TRBV18 and TRBJ2-1, with 10 bases that match TRBD2. The trim removed 0 bases at V and 3 bases at J, leaving 5 bases unmatched. Germline CDR1 KGHSH, CDR2 LQKENI. CDR3 length equals 17 residues. The CDR3 here is CASSPPPSGSLYNEQFF. In DNA, the CDR3 is TGTGCCAGCTCACCACCGCCTAGCGGGAGCCTCTACAATGAGCAGTTCTTC.

The V and J genes are TRBV14 and TRBJ2-1; maybe TRBD2 (6 bases). Germline V lookup: CDR1 SGHDN, CDR2 FVKESK. This CDR3 has 16 amino acids. Deletions cut 4 bases from V and 0 bases from J, with 13 bases between. CDR3 sequence (DNA): TGTGCCAGCAGCCCCGAGCGGGTAAGCTCCTACAATGAGCAGTTCTTC. Encoded protein: CASSPERVSSYNEQFF.

A few counts support this clone. V is TRBV2 and J is TRBJ1-5, with 7 bases aligning to TRBD1. V shed 8 bases, J shed 3 bases, and the junction held 4 bases outside the gene matches. The CDR3 consists of 13 residues. CDR1 SNHLY and CDR2 FYNNEI come from the germline V gene. The CDR3: CASGTDVNQPQHF. In DNA form, the CDR3 reads TGTGCCAGCGGGACAGACGTCAATCAGCCCCAGCATTTT.

The chain recombines TRBV5-1 with TRBJ1-1, with 11 bases aligning to TRBD1. The CDR3 consists of 14 residues. Germline V gene sequence: CDR1 SGHRS, CDR2 YFSETQ. V gave up 4 bases and J gave up 5 bases; unmatched junction bases: 4. The CDR3 DNA follows: TGCGCCAGCAGCCAGGACAGGGGGCGGACTGAAGCTTTCTTT. This encodes CASSQDRGRTEAFF.

This chain joins TRBV4-1 and TRBJ1-1, with 9 bases matching TRBD1. The V gene's germline CDR1 is MGHRA and CDR2 YSYEKL. V was clipped by 3 bases and J by 7 bases; unmatched bases: 6. This CDR3 has 14 amino acids. The CDR3 DNA follows: TGCGCCAGCAGCCAGGTACAGGGGGCTCTTGAAGCTTTCTTT. Translated, it gives CASSQVQGALEAFF.

The chain couples TRBV7-8 to TRBJ2-1, with D uncertain. The CDR3 length is 15 residues. Trimming pared 2 bases from V and 10 bases from J, leaving 18 bases between. Germline CDR1 and CDR2: SGHVS and FQNEAQ. The CDR3 reads CASSLQTTHHLEQFF. CDR3 in DNA: TGTGCCAGCAGCTTACAGACAACCCATCACCTCGAGCAGTTCTTC.

The rearrangement joins TRBV5-6 to TRBJ1-4, with 7 bases aligning to TRBD1. The CDR3 spans 14 residues. The germline V gene has CDR1 SGHDT and CDR2 YYEEEE. V shed 0 bases, J shed 7 bases, and the junction held 3 bases outside the gene matches. The CDR3 loop reads CASSLGQGVEKLFF. The CDR3 DNA reads as TGTGCCAGCAGCTTGGGCCAGGGGGTTGAAAAACTGTTTTTT. Complete variable domain (other parts from reference TRBV5-6 and TRBJ1-4): DAGVTQSPTHLIKTRGQQVTLRCSPKSGHDTVSWYQQALGQGPQFIFQYYEEEERQRGNFPDRFSGHQFPNYSSELNVNALLLGDSALYLCASSLGQGVEKLFFGSGTQLSVL.

CDR3 nucleotides: TGCGCCAGCAGCTTGGAGGGGGCCACTGAAGCTTTCTTT. It codes for CASSLEGATEAFF. V usage is TRBV5-1 and J usage is TRBJ1-1; 7 bases match TRBD1. With 0 bases clipped from V and 4 bases from J, the junction kept 0 bases outside the gene matches. CDR1 and CDR2 (germline): SGHRS, YFSETQ. The CDR3 has 13 amino acids.

With regard to this clone: Other DNA sequences in the sample encode the same CDR3. V and J are TRBV29-1 and TRBJ1-5; possible D gene TRBD1, 6 bases. Trimming took 6 bases from V and 5 from J, leaving 14 bases between them. CDR3 length equals 13 residues. Germline CDR1 reads SQVTM; CDR2 reads ANQGSEA. CDR3 in amino acids: CSVDTGTDQPQHF. In DNA, the CDR3 is TGCAGCGTGGACACAGGGACGGATCAGCCCCAGCATTTT.

The chain uses TRBV20-1 and TRBJ1-2; D gene uncertain. Germline V CDR1 and CDR2: DFQATT, SNEGSKA (reference sequence). CDR3 length: 11 amino acids. With 0 bases removed from V and 8 bases from J, the gap between germline ends came to 7 bases. The CDR3 nucleotides are TGCAGTGCTAGAGATCTAAACGGCTACACCTTC. This encodes CSARDLNGYTF.

J is TRBJ2-1 and V is TRBV27; D call uncertain. There are 13 residues in the CDR3. V lost 8 bases, J lost 0 bases, and 8 bases lay in between. Germline-derived CDR1 and CDR2 are MNHEY and SMNVEV (reference sequence). Here the CDR3 reads CASAWSSYNEQFF. The CDR3 nucleotides read TGTGCCAGCGCCTGGAGCTCCTACAATGAGCAGTTCTTC.

The V call is TRBV5-4, the J call TRBJ2-7; the D gene is possibly TRBD2 (6 bases). With 1 base removed from V and 5 bases from J, the gap between germline ends came to 13 bases. The CDR3 has 14 residues. The germline gives CDR1 SGHNT, CDR2 YYREEE (reference sequence). The chain's CDR3 is CASSLNRGGHEQYF. The CDR3 DNA sequence: TGTGCCAGCAGCTTGAATAGGGGAGGACACGAGCAGTACTTC. The entire variable domain, with the rest obtained from reference TRBV5-4 and TRBJ2-7, is as follows: ETGVTQSPTHLIKTRGQQVTLRCSSQSGHNTVSWYQQALGQGPQFIFQYYREEENGRGNFPPRFSGLQFPNYSSELNVNALELDDSALYLCASSLNRGGHEQYFGPGTRLTVT.

This clone was detected once. The chain carries TRBV3-1 (or the pseudogene TRBV3-2) and TRBJ2-1; 8 bases agree with TRBD2. Germline V gives CDR1 LGHDT, CDR2 YNNKEL (reference sequence). The CDR3 covers 16 residues. Trimming removed 4 bases from V and 6 bases from J; junction bases left unmatched: 11. Here the CDR3 reads CASSPTGTRILNEQFF. The DNA of the CDR3 is TGTGCCAGCAGCCCCACAGGGACTAGGATCCTCAATGAGCAGTTCTTC.

V usage is TRBV7-2 and J usage is TRBJ2-1; 9 nucleotides match TRBD2. The CDR3 loop spans 13 amino acids. Trimming cost V 6 bases and J 7 bases; bases outside gene matches: 4. Germline lookup yields CDR1 SGHTA and CDR2 FQGNSA. DNA for the CDR3: TGTGCCAGCAGAGTAGCGGGGGTAAATGAGCAGTTCTTC. This gives the protein CASRVAGVNEQFF.

The gene calls are TRBV5-6 and TRBJ1-1; 7 positions match TRBD1. V dropped 5 bases and J dropped 2; count of bases not matched to a gene: 9. Germline V gene lookup returns CDR1 SGHDT and CDR2 YYEEEE. CDR3 length equals 15 residues. The CDR3 DNA follows: TGTGCCAGCAGGCCTCCGGACAGGTCTAACACTGAAGCTTTCTTT. Protein product: CASRPPDRSNTEAFF.

This sequence joins TRBV19 and TRBJ1-4, with TRBD1 matching over 9 bases. Per germline, CDR1 LNHDA and CDR2 SQIVND (reference sequence). With V trimmed by 6 bases and J by 5 bases, 10 bases remained unmatched. This CDR3 contains 16 residues. This CDR3 is CASSHWDGTGNEKLFF. DNA of the CDR3: TGTGCCAGTAGCCACTGGGATGGGACAGGGAATGAAAAACTGTTTTTT.

The rearrangement links TRBV18 to TRBJ2-7; tentative D call: TRBD2 (6 bases). V lost 2 bases to trimming and J lost 7 bases, with 15 bases between them. Germline CDR1 is KGHSH and CDR2 is LQKENI. The CDR3 length is 14 residues. The CDR3 DNA follows: TGTGCCAGCTCACCAGGAGCGGTGGGGAGGGAGCAGTACTTC. This sequence encodes CASSPGAVGREQYF.

As DNA, the CDR3 is TGTGCCAGCAGCCTCCAAGGCGGGACTTTTGGGAACACTGAAGCTTTCTTT. Residues: CASSLQGGTFGNTEAFF. This rearrangement joins TRBV11-2 to TRBJ1-1; TRBD1 might be the D (5 bases). From germline, CDR1 is SGHAT and CDR2 FQNNGV. V shed 5 bases and J shed 1 base, with 20 bases lying between them. The CDR3 loop spans 17 amino acids.

The chain carries TRBV2 and TRBJ1-1, with 8 bases fitting TRBD1. Germline CDR1 is SNHLY and CDR2 is FYNNEI. This CDR3 region has 15 residues. V trimming: 7 bases; J trimming: 1 base; junction bases outside the gene matches: 8. The CDR3 coding sequence is TGTGCCAGCACAGTCACCGGGACAGGGAACACTGAAGCTTTCTTT. This translates into CASTVTGTGNTEAFF. Variable domain in full (rest from reference TRBV2 and TRBJ1-1): EPEVTQTPSHQVTQMGQEVILRCVPISNHLYFYWYRQILGQKVEFLVSFYNNEISEKSEIFDDQFSVERPDGSNFTLKIRSTKLEDSAMYFCASTVTGTGNTEAFFGQGTRLTVV.